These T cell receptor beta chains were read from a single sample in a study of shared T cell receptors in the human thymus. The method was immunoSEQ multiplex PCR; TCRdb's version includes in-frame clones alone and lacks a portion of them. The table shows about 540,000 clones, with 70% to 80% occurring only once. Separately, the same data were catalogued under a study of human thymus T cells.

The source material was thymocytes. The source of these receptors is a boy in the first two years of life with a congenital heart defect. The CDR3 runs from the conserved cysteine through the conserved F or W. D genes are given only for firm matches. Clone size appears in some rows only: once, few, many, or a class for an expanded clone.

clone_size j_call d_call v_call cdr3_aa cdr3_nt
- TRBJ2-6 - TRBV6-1 CASSERDSFPRGSGANVLTF TGTGCCAGCAGTGAAAGGGACAGCTTTCCGCGGGGCTCTGGGGCCAACGTCCTGACTTTC
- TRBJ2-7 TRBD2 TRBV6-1 CASSEGTSGTYEQYF TGTGCCAGCAGTGAAGGGACTAGCGGTACCTACGAGCAGTACTTC
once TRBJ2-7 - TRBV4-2 CASSLRDGSYEQYF TGTGCCAGCAGCTTGCGGGACGGATCCTACGAGCAGTACTTC
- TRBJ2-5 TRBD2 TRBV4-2 CASSLCGWRERGQETQYF TGTGCCAGCAGCCTATGCGGGTGGCGGGAGAGGGGACAAGAGACCCAGTACTTC
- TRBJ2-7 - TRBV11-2 CASSPERAYEQYF TGTGCCAGCAGCCCCGAGAGGGCCTACGAGCAGTACTTC
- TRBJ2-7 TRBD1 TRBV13 CASSSDRGGSGTYEQYF TGTGCCAGCAGCTCCGACAGGGGTGGTAGCGGTACCTACGAGCAGTACTTC
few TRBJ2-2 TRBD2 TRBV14 CASSPPSGANTGELFF TGTGCCAGCTCTCCCCCAAGCGGGGCGAACACCGGGGAGCTGTTTTTT
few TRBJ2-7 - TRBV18 CASSPMREYEQYF TGTGCCAGCTCACCAATGAGGGAGTACGAGCAGTACTTC
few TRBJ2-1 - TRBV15 CATSGGGPSNEQFF TGTGCCACCAGTGGCGGAGGGCCGTCCAATGAGCAGTTCTTC
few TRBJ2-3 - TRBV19 CASSPHPGLSTDTQYF TGTGCCAGTAGTCCCCACCCGGGACTGAGCACAGATACGCAGTATTTT
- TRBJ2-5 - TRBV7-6 CASVGEVGETQYF TGTGCCAGCGTTGGGGAGGTGGGGGAGACCCAGTACTTC
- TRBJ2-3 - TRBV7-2 CASSLRPAGTDTQYF TGTGCCAGCAGCTTAAGGCCAGCGGGCACAGATACGCAGTATTTT
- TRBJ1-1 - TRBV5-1 CASSLTGWGGEAFF TGCGCCAGCAGCTTGACAGGGTGGGGGGGTGAAGCTTTCTTT
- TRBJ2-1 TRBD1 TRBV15 CATSAPNRDSLNEQFF TGTGCCACCAGCGCCCCTAACCGGGACAGTCTAAATGAGCAGTTCTTC
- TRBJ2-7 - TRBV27 CASSLRSYEQYF TGTGCCAGCAGTTTACGGTCTTACGAGCAGTACTTC
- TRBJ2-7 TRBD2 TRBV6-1 CASGGEPNYEQYF TGTGCCAGCGGGGGGGAGCCTAACTACGAGCAGTACTTC
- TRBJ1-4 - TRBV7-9 CASSSVGPDLEKLFF TGTGCCAGCAGCTCCGTGGGCCCGGATTTGGAAAAACTGTTTTTT
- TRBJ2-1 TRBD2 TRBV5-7 CASTISGVSYNEQFF TGTGCCAGCACCATAAGCGGGGTCTCCTACAATGAGCAGTTCTTC
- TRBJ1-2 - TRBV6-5 CASSFSSDTYGYTF TGTGCCAGCAGTTTCTCTTCGGACACCTATGGCTACACCTTC
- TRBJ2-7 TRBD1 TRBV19 CASSLGQGIHEQYF TGTGCCAGTAGTCTGGGACAGGGGATCCACGAGCAGTACTTC
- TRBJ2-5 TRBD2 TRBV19 CASSMRLADFGGTQYF TGTGCCAGTAGTATGCGACTAGCTGATTTCGGAGGGACCCAGTACTTC
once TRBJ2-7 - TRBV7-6 CASSLEKFRVPFPMYEQYF TGTGCCAGCAGCTTAGAAAAATTCAGGGTCCCTTTCCCAATGTACGAGCAGTACTTC
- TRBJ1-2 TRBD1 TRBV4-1 CASSQVGGTGGPNYGYTF TGCGCCAGCAGCCAAGTTGGGGGAACAGGGGGTCCCAACTATGGCTACACCTTC
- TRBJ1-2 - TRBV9 CASSPLGVVDYGYTF TGTGCCAGCAGCCCGCTCGGGGTAGTTGACTATGGCTACACCTTC
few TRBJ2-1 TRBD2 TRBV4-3 CASSQDCLAGGQGPRGEQFF TGCGCCAGCAGCCAAGACTGTCTAGCGGGAGGGCAGGGGCCTAGGGGTGAGCAGTTCTTC
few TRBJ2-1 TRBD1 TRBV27 CASSNRGLSSYNEQFF TGTGCCAGCAGCAACAGGGGTTTGAGCTCCTACAATGAGCAGTTCTTC
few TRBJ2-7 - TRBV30 CAWRLNSLLYEQYF TGTGCCTGGAGACTCAACAGTCTGCTCTACGAGCAGTACTTC
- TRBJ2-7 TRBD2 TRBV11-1 CASHGTSGSKNEQYF TGTGCCAGTCACGGGACTAGCGGGAGTAAGAACGAGCAGTACTTC
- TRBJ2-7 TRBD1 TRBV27 CASSLSYTGVYEQYF TGTGCCAGCAGTTTATCCTACACAGGGGTTTACGAGCAGTACTTC
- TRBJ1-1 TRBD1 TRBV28 CASRGQGRGACF TGTGCCAGCAGAGGACAGGGTAGGGGGGCCTGCTTT
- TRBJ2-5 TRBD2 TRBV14 CASSPGLAGGLETQYF TGTGCCAGCAGCCCCGGACTAGCGGGAGGGTTAGAGACCCAGTACTTC
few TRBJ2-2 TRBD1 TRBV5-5 CASRQGTDTGELFF TGTGCCAGCAGACAAGGGACAGACACCGGGGAGCTGTTTTTT
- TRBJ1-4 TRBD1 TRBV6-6 CASSPLVRQGAEKLFF TGTGCCAGCAGTCCCCTGGTTCGACAGGGTGCTGAAAAACTGTTTTTT
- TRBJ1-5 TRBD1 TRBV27 CANPPPPTGANQPQHF TGTGCCAACCCACCCCCACCGACAGGGGCCAATCAGCCCCAGCATTTT
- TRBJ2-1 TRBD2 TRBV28 CASSSTSLSSYNEQFF TGTGCCAGCAGTTCGACTAGCTTGAGCTCCTACAATGAGCAGTTCTTC
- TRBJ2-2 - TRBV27 CASSFGGIGTGELFF TGTGCCAGCAGTTTCGGGGGTATTGGCACCGGGGAGCTGTTTTTT